Following are 23 T cell receptor beta chains from one sample sequenced in a study of blood T cell repertoires in COVID-19. Here immunoSEQ multiplex PCR was the method, and the copy in TCRdb shows in-frame clones only, minus some. The repertoire holds more than 110,000 clones, with 70% to 90% as singletons. Sequencing was done on a sample of peripheral blood. The receptors were sampled from a human donor in a cohort sampled during active COVID-19.

The chain employs TRBV10-2 and TRBJ1-3; 7 nucleotides align to TRBD1. The V gene end was trimmed by 6 bases and the J gene end by 0 bases; junction bases not matched to a gene: 5. The germline V gene has CDR1 WSHSY and CDR2 SAAADI. The CDR3 consists of 15 residues. CDR3 amino acids: CASRDRPYSGNTIYF. As DNA, the CDR3 is TGCGCCAGCAGGGACAGGCCTTACTCTGGAAACACCATATATTTT.

The rearrangement links TRBV11-3 to TRBJ2-3; TRBD2 might be the D (6 bases). This CDR3 has 13 residues. V was trimmed by 1 base and J by 6 bases, leaving 8 bases between them. Germline-derived CDR1 and CDR2 are SGHNT and YENEEA. The CDR3 DNA is TGTGCCAGCAGCTTAGGGAGGGGTGATACGCAGTATTTT. Its protein is CASSLGRGDTQYF.

The chain links TRBV6-5 to TRBJ2-2, with TRBD1 matching over 7 bases. V shed 5 bases, J shed 2 bases, and the junction held 5 bases outside the gene matches. CDR1 is MNHEY, CDR2 SVGAGI, per germline. The CDR3 has 15 amino acids. The CDR3 nucleotides are TGTGCCAGCAGTCCCGACAGGGTCAACACCGGGGAGCTGTTTTTT. This translates into CASSPDRVNTGELFF.

This clone was counted once. CDR3 DNA: TGTGCTAGTGGCAATACCGGGACAGGGGCCGAGCAGTACTTC. It is translated as CASGNTGTGAEQYF. The V gene is TRBV12-5, the J gene TRBJ2-7, with TRBD1 matching 10 bases. This CDR3 region has 14 residues. J gave up 6 bases and V 6 bases, and 8 bases lay outside the gene matches. Looked up from germline, CDR1 is LGHNT and CDR2 is FRNRAP.

The rearrangement joins TRBV10-3 to TRBJ2-7, with TRBD2 matching 8 bases. The V gene end was trimmed by 0 bases and the J gene end by 3 bases; junction bases not matched to a gene: 10. CDR1 is ENHRY and CDR2 is SYGVKD in the germline V gene. The CDR3 spans 17 residues. The chain's CDR3 is CAISESTEREGRYEQYF. DNA of the CDR3: TGTGCCATCAGTGAGTCGACTGAACGGGAGGGCCGCTACGAGCAGTACTTC.

The count of this clone is one. The rearrangement joins TRBV28 to TRBJ1-4, with D perhaps TRBD1 (6 bases). The CDR3 is 14 amino acids. Germline V gene data show CDR1 as MDHEN and CDR2 as SYDVKM. V lost 4 bases to trimming and J lost 11 bases, with 17 bases between them. Here the CDR3 reads CASSSDSGLLKLFF. The CDR3, as DNA: TGTGCCAGCAGTTCGGACAGTGGTCTGCTTAAACTGTTTTTT.

The chain is built from TRBV9 and TRBJ1-2, with D perhaps matching TRBD1 (6 bases). Trimming shortened V by 0 bases and J by 5 bases, and 20 bases separated the two germline ends. CDR3 length: 17 residues. CDR1 is SGDLS, CDR2 YYNGEE, per germline. The CDR3 loop is CASSVGIGQPLGYGYTF. CDR3 nucleotide sequence: TGTGCCAGCAGCGTAGGGATTGGACAGCCCCTCGGGTATGGCTACACCTTC.

This chain connects TRBV11-1 to TRBJ2-7, with no clear D. CDR1 and CDR2 from the germline V gene are SGHAT and FQDESV (reference sequence). The CDR3 is 13 amino acids. V dropped 1 base and J dropped 0 bases, with 4 bases sitting between them. The CDR3 spells CASSLGASYEQYF. The CDR3, as DNA: TGTGCCAGCAGCTTAGGGGCCTCCTACGAGCAGTACTTC.

As concerns this clone: Different DNA sequences within this sample yield the same CDR3. This chain connects TRBV5-1 to TRBJ2-3; 14 bases are shared with TRBD2. Trimming cost V 0 bases and J 4 bases; bases outside gene matches: 4. Germline CDR1 SGHRS, CDR2 YFSETQ. The CDR3 totals 17 residues. For the CDR3, the DNA is TGCGCCAGCAGCTTGGGACTAGCGGGGGGGCCTGCAGATACGCAGTATTTT. This gives the protein CASSLGLAGGPADTQYF.

This chain links TRBV1 with TRBJ1-4; no check of the table's D call, TRBD1, against the DNA was made. TRBV1 has pseudogene status. The CDR3 length is 16 residues. The CDR3 spells CTSSQGLRTGDEKLFF. CDR3 bases: TGCACCAGCAGTCAAGGGCTGCGGACAGGGGATGAAAAACTGTTTTTT.

This chain joins TRBV19 and TRBJ1-2; D may be TRBD1 (5 bases). Germline CDR1 is LNHDA and CDR2 is SQIVND (reference sequence). Trimming stripped 1 base from V and 8 bases from J, with 8 bases between. The CDR3 totals 12 residues. As DNA, the CDR3 is TGTGCCAGTAGTATAGCTGCAGGGGGCTACACCTTC. Protein product: CASSIAAGGYTF.

The rearrangement joins TRBV19 to TRBJ1-2; D ambiguous. Germline V gene data show CDR1 as LNHDA and CDR2 as SQIVND (reference sequence). This CDR3 has 15 residues. V was cut by 4 bases and J by 4 bases, with 16 bases left in between. The CDR3 loop is CASSTNARQVYGYTF. DNA of the CDR3: TGTGCCAGTAGTACAAATGCCCGGCAGGTCTATGGCTACACCTTC.

The chain has TRBV7-2 and TRBJ1-1; a possible D gene is TRBD1 (5 bases). The CDR3 length is 14 residues. V lost 7 bases and J 4 bases, leaving 16 bases between the germline ends. From germline, CDR1 is SGHTA and CDR2 FQGNSA. CDR3 loop: CASNLGGGGTEAFF. CDR3 sequence (DNA): TGTGCCAGCAATTTAGGCGGGGGTGGCACTGAAGCTTTCTTT. Full variable domain (rest looked up from reference TRBV7-2 and TRBJ1-1): GAGVSQSPSNKVTEKGKDVELRCDPISGHTALYWYRQSLGQGLEFLIYFQGNSAPDKSGLPSDRFSAERTGGSVSTLTIQRTQQEDSAVYLCASNLGGGGTEAFFGQGTRLTVV.

The V gene is TRBV2, the J gene TRBJ1-2, with a tentative D call TRBD1 (5 bases). The CDR3 is 12 amino acids. Trimming took 3 bases from V and 9 from J, leaving 11 bases between them. The germline CDR1 and CDR2 sequences are SNHLY and FYNNEI. CDR3 sequence: CASSDSGSRYTF. The CDR3 DNA reads TGTGCCAGCAGTGACTCAGGGTCCCGCTACACCTTC.

J is TRBJ1-1 and V is TRBV3-1 (or the pseudogene TRBV3-2), with a weak D call TRBD1 (6 bases). Trimming took off 3 bases at V and 5 bases at J, with 10 bases between the two ends. CDR1 LGHDT and CDR2 YNNKEL come from the germline V gene (reference sequence). CDR3 length equals 13 residues. The CDR3 coding sequence is TGTGCCAGCAGCCAGAAGGGGGGGACTGAAGCTTTCTTT. Translating it yields CASSQKGGTEAFF.

The chain has TRBV19 and TRBJ2-5; D unclear. The CDR3 has 15 amino acids. The V end was cut by 5 bases, the J end by 5 bases, with 18 bases between. Germline V gives CDR1 LNHDA, CDR2 SQIVND (reference sequence). The CDR3 DNA follows: TGTGCCAGTAGTCCGCAAAGGCTAGAGAAGGAGACCCAGTACTTC. It codes for CASSPQRLEKETQYF.

The chain has TRBV19 and TRBJ1-2, with TRBD1 matching 7 bases. Germline CDR1 is LNHDA and CDR2 is SQIVND (reference sequence). The V gene end was trimmed by 10 bases and the J gene end by 8 bases; junction bases not matched to a gene: 22. The CDR3 contains 16 residues. DNA for the CDR3: TGTGCCACCCACCCCGGACAGGTTCAAGGGGGTCGGGGCTACACCTTC. It translates to CATHPGQVQGGRGYTF.

This chain joins TRBV12-5 and TRBJ1-1, with 7 bases aligning to TRBD1. Germline loops: CDR1 LGHNT, CDR2 FRNRAP. V lost 2 bases, J lost 1 base, and 10 bases stayed unmatched. This CDR3 has 17 amino acids. The CDR3 region is CASGLWVGDSENTEAFF. In DNA form, the CDR3 reads TGTGCTAGTGGTTTGTGGGTGGGGGACAGCGAGAACACTGAAGCTTTCTTT.

V is TRBV28 and J is TRBJ2-7; 12 bases line up with TRBD2. This CDR3 has 14 residues. Trimming took 10 bases from V and 0 from J; bases not matched to a gene: 4. CDR1 is MDHEN and CDR2 is SYDVKM in the germline V gene. This CDR3 is CATLTSGGSYEQYF. For the CDR3, the DNA is TGTGCCACCCTGACTAGCGGGGGCTCCTACGAGCAGTACTTC.

CDR3 amino acids: CAWRAKQGVNQPQHF. CDR3 bases: TGTGCCTGGAGGGCGAAACAGGGGGTCAATCAGCCCCAGCATTTT. The chain joins TRBV30 to TRBJ1-5; TRBD1 aligns across 8 bases. V shed 3 bases and J 3 bases; nucleotides not matched to a gene: 7. Germline V gives CDR1 GTSNPN, CDR2 SVGIG (reference sequence). The CDR3 covers 15 residues.

In this sample, this clone turned up once. The rearrangement uses TRBV30 and TRBJ2-3, with 12 bases identical to TRBD2. Germline V lookup: CDR1 GTSNPN, CDR2 SVGIG (reference sequence). The V and J ends lost 1 base and 2 bases, in that order; junction bases with no gene match: 10. The CDR3 covers 18 residues. CDR3 bases: TGTGCCTGGAGTGCCAGACTAGCGGGAGTCCCTACCACAGATACGCAGTATTTT. It translates to CAWSARLAGVPTTDTQYF.

V gene TRBV6-5 combines with J gene TRBJ1-2; 9 nucleotides align to TRBD1. The CDR3 has 15 amino acids. Losses at the gene ends were 6 bases for V and 7 bases for J; bases not matched to a gene: 12. Germline V lookup: CDR1 MNHEY, CDR2 SVGAGI. The CDR3 spells CASRGVRGQGSGYTF. DNA for the CDR3: TGTGCCAGCAGGGGGGTTCGGGGACAGGGCTCTGGCTACACCTTC.

This chain uses TRBV28 with TRBJ1-6; tentative D call: TRBD1 (5 bases). The CDR3 consists of 14 residues. CDR1 and CDR2 (germline): MDHEN, SYDVKM. Between the trimmed V and J ends, which lost 6 bases and 9 bases, there was a span of 15 bases. The chain's CDR3 is CASSLGHVGSPLHF. Written as DNA, the CDR3 is TGTGCCAGCAGCCTCGGACATGTTGGTTCACCCCTCCACTTT.